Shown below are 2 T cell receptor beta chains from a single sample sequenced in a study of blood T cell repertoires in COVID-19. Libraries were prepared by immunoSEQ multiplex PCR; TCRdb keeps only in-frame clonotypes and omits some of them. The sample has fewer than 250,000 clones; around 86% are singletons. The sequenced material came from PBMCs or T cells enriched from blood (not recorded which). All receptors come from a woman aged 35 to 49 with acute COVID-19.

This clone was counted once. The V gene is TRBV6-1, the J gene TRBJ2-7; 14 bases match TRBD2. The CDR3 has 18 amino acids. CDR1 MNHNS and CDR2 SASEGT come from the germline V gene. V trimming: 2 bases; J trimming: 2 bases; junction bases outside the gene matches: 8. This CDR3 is CASSERGTSGSRPYEQYF. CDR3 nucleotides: TGTGCCAGCAGTGAACGAGGGACTAGCGGGAGTCGACCCTACGAGCAGTACTTC.

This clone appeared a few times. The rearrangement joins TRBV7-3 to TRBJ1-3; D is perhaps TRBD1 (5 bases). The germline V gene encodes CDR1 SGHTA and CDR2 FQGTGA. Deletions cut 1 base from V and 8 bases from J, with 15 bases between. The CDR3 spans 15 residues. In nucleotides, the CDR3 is TGTGCCAGCAGCTTAAATGCGGCCCCGGGGGACACCATATATTTT. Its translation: CASSLNAAPGDTIYF. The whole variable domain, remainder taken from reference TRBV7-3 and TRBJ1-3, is GAGVSQTPSNKVTEKGKYVELRCDPISGHTALYWYRQSLGQGPEFLIYFQGTGAADDSGLPNDRFFAVRPEGSVSTLKIQRTERGDSAVYLCASSLNAAPGDTIYFGEGSWLTVV.